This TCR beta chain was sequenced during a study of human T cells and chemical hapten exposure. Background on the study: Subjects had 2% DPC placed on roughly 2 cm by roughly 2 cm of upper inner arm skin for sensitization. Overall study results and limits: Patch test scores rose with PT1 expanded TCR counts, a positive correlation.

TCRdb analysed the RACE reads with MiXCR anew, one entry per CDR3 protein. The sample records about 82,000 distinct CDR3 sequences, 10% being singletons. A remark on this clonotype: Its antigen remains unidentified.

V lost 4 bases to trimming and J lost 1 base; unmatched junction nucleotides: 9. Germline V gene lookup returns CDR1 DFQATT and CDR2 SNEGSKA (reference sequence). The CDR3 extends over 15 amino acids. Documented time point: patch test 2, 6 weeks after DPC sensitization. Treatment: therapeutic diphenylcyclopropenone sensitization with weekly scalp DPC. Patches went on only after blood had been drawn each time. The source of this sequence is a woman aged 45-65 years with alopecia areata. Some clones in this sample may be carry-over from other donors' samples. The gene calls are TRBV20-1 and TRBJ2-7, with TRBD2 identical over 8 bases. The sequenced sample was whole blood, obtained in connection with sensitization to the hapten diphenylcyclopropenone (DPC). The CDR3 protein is CSANPLAGGSYEQYF. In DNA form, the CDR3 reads TGCAGTGCTAATCCCCTTGCGGGAGGATCCTACGAGCAGTACTTC.